This T cell receptor (beta chain) was recorded in a study of OX40 agonist ivuxolimab in advanced cancers. Study-wide points: With doses of 0.1-3.0 mg/kg, partial responders showed among the lowest clonal expansion.

Using immunoSEQ multiplex PCR, the repertoire was profiled, and TCRdb retains in-frame clones only, with some absent. The data hold tens of thousands of clones, with approximately 92% observed a single time. In the case of this clone: The antigen is undetermined.

Germline V gene lookup returns CDR1 MGHRA and CDR2 YSYEKL. The CDR3 runs 17 residues. Trimming left V 4 bases short and J 2 bases short, with 18 bases between. The clonotype was recovered from an adult with an advanced solid tumor such as melanoma, head and neck, liver or kidney cancer. This chain uses TRBV4-1 with TRBJ1-5; D is perhaps TRBD1 (6 bases). Here the sequenced sample was CD4+ or CD8+ T cells sorted from blood, taken in a trial of the OX40 agonist ivuxolimab. CDR3: CASSLSGGLGGNQPQHF. CDR3 coding DNA: TGCGCCAGCAGCCTCTCCGGGGGGCTGGGGGGCAATCAGCCCCAGCATTTT.